The 30 T cell receptor beta chains presented below share a single source sample, sequenced in a study of blood T cell repertoires in COVID-19. Profiled with immunoSEQ multiplex PCR; TCRdb holds only in-frame clones, not every one. Of about 280,000 clones detected, 65% to 90% appear once; the ten largest clones hold approximately 5.1%. The sample comprised peripheral blood. Every receptor here comes from a man aged 45-60 years with active or convalescent COVID-19.

The chain links TRBV27 to TRBJ2-3; maybe TRBD1 (5 bases). The CDR3 has 15 amino acids. V was pared by 1 base and J by 2 bases, with 10 bases between. The germline V gene encodes CDR1 MNHEY and CDR2 SMNVEV (reference sequence). CDR3 loop: CASSLWQDNTDTQYF. CDR3 coding DNA: TGTGCCAGCAGTTTATGGCAGGACAACACAGATACGCAGTATTTT.

V usage is TRBV7-2 and J usage is TRBJ2-2; 12 positions agree with TRBD2. Per germline, CDR1 SGHTA and CDR2 FQGNSA. With V trimmed by 5 bases and J by 5 bases, 6 bases remained unmatched. CDR3 length: 16 amino acids. Here the CDR3 reads CASSAKLAGGTGELFF. DNA for the CDR3: TGTGCCAGCAGCGCTAAACTAGCGGGAGGTACCGGGGAGCTGTTTTTT.

In the case of this clone: Other DNA sequences from this sample encode an identical CDR3 as well. V is TRBV9 and J is TRBJ2-7; 9 bases align to TRBD1. The V gene's germline CDR1 is SGDLS and CDR2 YYNGEE. V gave up 2 bases and J gave up 4 bases; unmatched junction bases: 4. The CDR3 spans 14 residues. The CDR3 DNA reads as TGTGCCAGCAGCGTCGGACAGGGGACGTACGAGCAGTACTTC. Translating it yields CASSVGQGTYEQYF.

V gene TRBV7-9 combines with J gene TRBJ2-1; unclear D gene. From germline, CDR1 is SEHNR and CDR2 FQNEAQ (reference sequence). The CDR3 has 15 amino acids. V was pared by 0 bases and J by 8 bases, with 14 bases between. The CDR3 nucleotides read TGTGCCAGCAGCTTAGCGCGGCATTGGTCGGATGAGCAGTTCTTC. It codes for CASSLARHWSDEQFF. The full variable domain, rest sourced from reference TRBV7-9 and TRBJ2-1, is DTGVSQNPRHKITKRGQNVTFRCDPISEHNRLYWYRQTLGQGPEFLTYFQNEAQLEKSRLLSDRFSAERPKGSFSTLEIQRTEQGDSAMYLCASSLARHWSDEQFFGPGTRLTVL.

The genes are TRBV6-6 and TRBJ1-2, with 7 bases lining up with TRBD1. Unmatched junction bases numbered 8, after V lost 7 bases and J lost 3 bases. Germline V gene lookup returns CDR1 MNHNY and CDR2 SVGAGI (reference sequence). The CDR3 has 14 amino acids. For the CDR3, the DNA is TGTGCCAGCAACCAACAGGGGCTAGACTATGGCTACACCTTC. This codes for CASNQQGLDYGYTF.

This clone has only one observation. This sequence joins TRBV2 and TRBJ2-5; no firm D call. V lost 7 bases to trimming and J lost 3 bases, with 9 bases between them. Germline V gene lookup returns CDR1 SNHLY and CDR2 FYNNEI. The CDR3 is 12 residues long. CDR3 coding DNA: TGTGCCAGCAAAGCAAACGAAGAGACCCAGTACTTC. It yields the protein CASKANEETQYF.

V is TRBV19 and J is TRBJ1-1; 10 nucleotides line up with TRBD1. From germline, CDR1 is LNHDA and CDR2 SQIVND (reference sequence). After removal of 5 bases from V and 6 bases from J, the junction contained 9 bases not matched to a gene. The CDR3 sequence is 15 residues long. CDR3 sequence (DNA): TGTGCCAGTAGTCTGCGACAGGGGGCTCAGGCTGAAGCTTTCTTT. Translated: CASSLRQGAQAEAFF. The variable domain in full, with the rest retrieved from reference TRBV19 and TRBJ1-1, is DGGITQSPKYLFRKEGQNVTLSCEQNLNHDAMYWYRQDPGQGLRLIYYSQIVNDFQKGDIAEGYSVSREKKESFPLTVTSAQKNPTAFYLCASSLRQGAQAEAFFGQGTRLTVV.

This chain uses TRBV19 with TRBJ2-2, with unresolved D. This CDR3 spans 12 amino acids. Germline CDR1 and CDR2: LNHDA and SQIVND (reference sequence). The V end lost 5 bases, the J end lost 5 bases, and 6 bases lay between the germline ends. The CDR3 bases are TGTGCCAGTAGTTGGAGTACCGGGGAGCTGTTTTTT. This sequence encodes CASSWSTGELFF.

In this sample, this clone turned up once. V gene TRBV7-9 combines with J gene TRBJ2-1; 7 bases match TRBD2. Germline-derived CDR1 and CDR2 are SEHNR and FQNEAQ (reference sequence). This CDR3 region has 15 residues. The V gene end was trimmed by 8 bases and the J gene end by 0 bases; junction bases not matched to a gene: 7. The CDR3, as DNA: TGTGCCAGCGGGCGGGGGACGGACTCCTACAATGAGCAGTTCTTC. Amino acid sequence: CASGRGTDSYNEQFF.

CDR3 sequence: CASSKTGTLYVGGNTIYF. DNA of the CDR3: TGTGCCAGCAGCAAGACCGGGACACTATACGTTGGTGGAAACACCATATATTTT. J is TRBJ1-3 and V is TRBV27; TRBD1 might be the D (6 bases). V was cut by 6 bases and J by 3 bases, with 24 bases left in between. Germline assignment: CDR1 MNHEY and CDR2 SMNVEV (reference sequence). The CDR3 extends over 18 amino acids.

The gene calls are TRBV29-1 and TRBJ2-1, with TRBD1 as a possible D gene (7 bases). The germline CDR1 and CDR2 sequences are SQVTM and ANQGSEA. V was clipped by 6 bases and J by 9 bases, with 24 bases between them. The CDR3 has 15 amino acids. The CDR3 sequence is CSVALVPRGEGEQFF. The CDR3 DNA sequence: TGCAGCGTCGCCCTGGTCCCCAGGGGGGAAGGTGAGCAGTTCTTC.

This chain uses TRBV4-1 with TRBJ1-5, with 9 bases identical to TRBD1. V was pared by 4 bases and J by 6 bases, with 4 bases of the junction left unmatched. The CDR3 loop spans 14 amino acids. Germline V lookup: CDR1 MGHRA, CDR2 YSYEKL. CDR3 in DNA: TGCGCCAGCAGCCCGGACAGGGGAGTTCAGCCCCAGCATTTT. Translation: CASSPDRGVQPQHF.

The DNA of the CDR3 is TGCGCCAGCAGCCAAGAGGGAGGCGGGTCCGCAGATACGCAGTATTTT. This gives the protein CASSQEGGGSADTQYF. The chain employs TRBV4-1 and TRBJ2-3, with D perhaps TRBD2 (6 bases). CDR3 length: 16 residues. V was pared by 0 bases and J by 4 bases, with 14 bases between. CDR1 is MGHRA and CDR2 is YSYEKL in the germline V gene.

This clone was recorded once. The chain employs TRBV2 and TRBJ2-2; TRBD2 agrees at 15 bases. The junction had 2 bases not matched to a gene; V was cut back by 7 bases and J by 5 bases. CDR1 SNHLY and CDR2 FYNNEI come from the germline V gene. The CDR3 covers 15 residues. The CDR3 loop is CASKGTSGRTGELFF. The CDR3 DNA sequence: TGTGCCAGCAAAGGGACTAGCGGGAGGACCGGGGAGCTGTTTTTT.

The chain combines TRBV29-1 with TRBJ2-7, with D perhaps matching TRBD2 (5 bases). Per germline, CDR1 SQVTM and CDR2 ANQGSEA. The CDR3 runs to 16 residues. V lost 7 bases and J 0 bases, leaving 22 bases between the germline ends. CDR3 bases: TGCAGCGCCCACCTGTTTGTGTCGGCGGGCTCCTACGAGCAGTACTTC. Residues: CSAHLFVSAGSYEQYF.

The chain recombines TRBV7-9 with TRBJ2-1, with no clear D. The CDR3 runs 15 residues. Germline V gives CDR1 SEHNR, CDR2 FQNEAQ (reference sequence). The V gene lost 0 bases and the J gene lost 8 bases, with 14 bases spanning the gap. This CDR3 reads CASSLASAGRDEQFF. The CDR3, as DNA: TGTGCCAGCAGCTTAGCGTCGGCAGGCAGAGATGAGCAGTTCTTC.

This chain uses TRBV21-1 with TRBJ2-1; whether TRBD2, the table's D call, matches the DNA was not checked. TRBV21-1 is annotated as a pseudogene. The CDR3 has 16 amino acids. For the CDR3, the DNA is TGTGCCAGCAGCAAAGAAGGTAGCGGGAAGGACAATGAGCAGTTCTTC. Amino acids: CASSKEGSGKDNEQFF.

The chain carries TRBV2 and TRBJ2-5; 11 bases match TRBD2. CDR1 is SNHLY and CDR2 is FYNNEI in the germline V gene. This CDR3 has 16 amino acids. V lost 6 bases, J lost 2 bases, and 8 bases stayed unmatched. CDR3 in DNA: TGTGCCAGCAGGAGACCGGGACTAGCGGATCAAGAGACCCAGTACTTC. Amino acids: CASRRPGLADQETQYF.

The chain links TRBV24-1 to TRBJ2-3; D might be TRBD1 (6 bases). Between the trimmed V and J ends, which lost 4 bases and 2 bases, there was a span of 12 bases. From germline, CDR1 is KGHDR and CDR2 SFDVKD. The CDR3 runs 15 residues. The CDR3 nucleotides are TGTGCCACCAGTGAGAGGACAGCCTTCACAGATACGCAGTATTTT. Its translation is CATSERTAFTDTQYF.

The rearrangement uses TRBV4-3 and TRBJ2-5; the D gene is possibly TRBD1 (5 bases). The ends were cut back, 0 bases at V and 4 bases at J, with 9 bases in the middle. Per the germline V gene, CDR1 is LGHNA and CDR2 is YSLEER. The CDR3 is 14 residues long. CDR3 residues: CASSQEGQGETQYF. In nucleotides, the CDR3 is TGCGCCAGCAGCCAAGAAGGACAAGGAGAGACCCAGTACTTC.

This clone was counted between two and nine times. The CDR3 nucleotides are TGCGCCAGCAGACAGGTCCAAGGGTTCGAGCAGTACTTC. Its protein product is CASRQVQGFEQYF. The rearrangement joins TRBV5-1 to TRBJ2-7; perhaps TRBD1 as D (5 bases). The germline gives CDR1 SGHRS, CDR2 YFSETQ. This CDR3 has 13 residues. V was cut by 5 bases and J by 6 bases, with 15 bases left in between. Variable domain in full (rest from reference TRBV5-1 and TRBJ2-7): KAGVTQTPRYLIKTRGQQVTLSCSPISGHRSVSWYQQTPGQGLQFLFEYFSETQRNKGNFPGRFSGRQFSNSRSEMNVSTLELGDSALYLCASRQVQGFEQYFGPGTRLTVT.

V is TRBV29-1 and J is TRBJ2-5, with 9 bases fitting TRBD1. Trimming took 8 bases from V and 1 from J; bases not matched to a gene: 11. The CDR3 is made up of 15 amino acids. Germline V CDR1 and CDR2: SQVTM, ANQGSEA. CDR3 sequence (DNA): TGCAGCTTTTCACGGCCGGGACAGGGCCAAGAGACCCAGTACTTC. Its protein product is CSFSRPGQGQETQYF.

This clone has only a few counts. The chain recombines TRBV7-9 with TRBJ2-7; 9 bases fit TRBD1. V lost 6 bases and J lost 1; bases outside the gene matches: 7. The CDR3 runs 15 residues. Germline-derived CDR1 and CDR2 are SEHNR and FQNEAQ (reference sequence). The CDR3, as DNA: TGTGCCAGCAGGCGGGACAGGGATAATTCCTACGAGCAGTACTTC. Translated, it gives CASRRDRDNSYEQYF.

This clone has a single count. The rearrangement joins TRBV6-2 or TRBV6-3 to TRBJ1-4; D is perhaps TRBD1 (6 bases). CDR1 and CDR2 from the germline V gene are MNHEY and SVGEGT. The ends were cut back, 5 bases at V and 3 bases at J, with 13 bases in the middle. The CDR3 runs to 15 residues. CDR3 loop: CASSLHRAANEKLFF. The CDR3 coding sequence is TGTGCCAGCAGTCTCCACAGGGCGGCTAATGAAAAACTGTTTTTT.

This chain's CDR3 is CASGLGSRETQYF. The CDR3 DNA is TGTGCTAGTGGTTTGGGCTCGCGGGAGACCCAGTACTTC. The V call is TRBV12-5, the J call TRBJ2-5; D is undetermined. The CDR3 spans 13 residues. The V end lost 1 base, the J end lost 5 bases, and 8 bases lay between the germline ends. Germline assignment: CDR1 LGHNT and CDR2 FRNRAP.

This clone was counted a single time. The V gene is TRBV19, the J gene TRBJ2-3, with 7 bases aligning to TRBD2. The CDR3 extends over 17 amino acids. The germline V gene encodes CDR1 LNHDA and CDR2 SQIVND (reference sequence). The V and J ends lost 4 bases and 4 bases, in that order; junction bases with no gene match: 14. CDR3 sequence (DNA): TGTGCCAGTAGTAGAATGGGAGCGGGAACGGCCCCAGATACGCAGTATTTT. Translated, it gives CASSRMGAGTAPDTQYF. Complete variable domain (other parts from reference TRBV19 and TRBJ2-3): DGGITQSPKYLFRKEGQNVTLSCEQNLNHDAMYWYRQDPGQGLRLIYYSQIVNDFQKGDIAEGYSVSREKKESFPLTVTSAQKNPTAFYLCASSRMGAGTAPDTQYFGPGTRLTVL.

The chain uses TRBV4-1 and TRBJ1-2; maybe TRBD1 (6 bases). The CDR3 consists of 11 residues. Per germline, CDR1 MGHRA and CDR2 YSYEKL. The V end lost 7 bases, the J end lost 8 bases, and 11 bases lay between the germline ends. This chain's CDR3 is CASTSGVGYTF. As DNA, the CDR3 is TGCGCCAGCACCTCAGGGGTCGGCTACACCTTC.

This chain connects TRBV7-8 to TRBJ2-4; D perhaps matches TRBD2 (5 bases). This CDR3 comprises 12 residues. Looked up from germline, CDR1 is SGHVS and CDR2 is FQNEAQ. V was trimmed by 0 bases and J by 11 bases, leaving 8 bases between them. CDR3 region: CASSLASSFQYF. As DNA, the CDR3 is TGTGCCAGCAGCTTAGCGTCTAGCTTTCAGTACTTC.

V usage is TRBV10-2 and J usage is TRBJ1-6; the D gene is possibly TRBD1 (6 bases). Per germline, CDR1 WSHSY and CDR2 SAAADI. V was cut by 0 bases and J by 0 bases, with 15 bases left in between. The length of the CDR3 is 19 residues. The DNA for the CDR3 is TGCGCCAGCAGTGAGTCGGGACATCCTTGGAGCTCCTATAATTCACCCCTCCACTTT. Residues: CASSESGHPWSSYNSPLHF.

The CDR3, as DNA: TGTGCCTGGTTCATACTCCCAAATCAGCAGTTCTTC. Protein: CAWFILPNQQFF. The chain couples TRBV30 to TRBJ2-1, with D unclear. The V gene lost 5 bases and the J gene lost 11 bases, with 16 bases spanning the gap. The CDR3 spans 12 residues. Per germline, CDR1 GTSNPN and CDR2 SVGIG (reference sequence).